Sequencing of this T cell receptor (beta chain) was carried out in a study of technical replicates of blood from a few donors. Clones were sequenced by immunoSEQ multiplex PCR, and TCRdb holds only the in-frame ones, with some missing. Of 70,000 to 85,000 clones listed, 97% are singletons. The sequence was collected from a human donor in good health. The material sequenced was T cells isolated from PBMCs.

CDR3 region: CSQYTGTSETQYF. The CDR3 DNA follows: TGCAGCCAGTATACAGGGACAAGTGAGACCCAGTACTTC. The rearrangement links TRBV29-1 to TRBJ2-5; weak D call: TRBD1 (6 bases). CDR1 is SQVTM and CDR2 is ANQGSEA in the germline V gene. Trimming stripped 8 bases from V and 5 bases from J, with 18 bases between. The CDR3 covers 13 residues.